This passage covers 26 T cell receptor beta chains from one sample sequenced in a study of T-cell reconstitution after alpha-beta-depleted transplantation in children. Molecular barcoding with unique molecular identifiers was used for the TCRbeta library. TCRdb analysed the PCR reads with MiXCR anew, one entry per CDR3 protein. The sample yields hundreds of thousands of distinct CDR3 sequences, around 16% seen once. Here the sequenced sample was PBMCs, mostly from graft donor cells, taken 360 days after TCRalphabeta/CD19-depleted stem cell transplant. These receptors all stem from a boy under three years old who had a stem cell transplant for Wiskott-Aldrich syndrome, so the T cells may come from the graft donor.

This clonotype was counted a few times. The chain carries TRBV6-4 and TRBJ2-3, with D possibly being TRBD1 (5 bases). The CDR3 is made up of 17 amino acids. V lost 4 bases and J lost 1, with 18 bases in between. The germline V gene has CDR1 MRHNA and CDR2 SNTAGT. The CDR3 coding sequence is TGTGCCAGCAGTGCCTCTAAGACAGTTGGGGGCACAGATACGCAGTATTTT. Translation: CASSASKTVGGTDTQYF.

The chain carries TRBV5-1 and TRBJ2-1; no reliable D call. Trimming removed 2 bases from V and 6 bases from J, with 6 bases in between. This CDR3 contains 12 residues. Germline CDR1 SGHRS, CDR2 YFSETQ. The CDR3 reads CASSFPSNEQFF. CDR3 bases: TGCGCCAGCAGCTTCCCGTCCAATGAGCAGTTCTTC. Complete variable domain (other parts from reference TRBV5-1 and TRBJ2-1): KAGVTQTPRYLIKTRGQQVTLSCSPISGHRSVSWYQQTPGQGLQFLFEYFSETQRNKGNFPGRFSGRQFSNSRSEMNVSTLELGDSALYLCASSFPSNEQFFGPGTRLTVL.

This chain's CDR3 is CASSVAVGGPTDTQYF. CDR3 bases: TGTGCCAGCAGCGTAGCCGTCGGGGGGCCCACAGATACGCAGTATTTT. This chain joins TRBV9 and TRBJ2-3; D might be TRBD2 (7 bases). The CDR3 length is 16 residues. Germline CDR1 SGDLS, CDR2 YYNGEE. The ends were cut back, 0 bases at V and 2 bases at J, with 13 bases in the middle.

The chain couples TRBV20-1 to TRBJ1-3; D perhaps matches TRBD1 (6 bases). CDR3 length: 14 residues. CDR1 DFQATT and CDR2 SNEGSKA come from the germline V gene (reference sequence). The V and J ends lost 3 bases and 6 bases respectively, with 15 bases between them. Here the CDR3 reads CSASRGDKQNTIYF. For the CDR3, the DNA is TGCAGTGCTAGTAGGGGGGATAAACAAAACACCATATATTTT.

V is TRBV15 and J is TRBJ2-5; 8 nucleotides line up with TRBD1. Germline lookup yields CDR1 LNHNV and CDR2 YYDKDF (reference sequence). The CDR3 is 14 residues long. Trimming removed 3 bases from V and 5 bases from J; junction bases left unmatched: 5. The CDR3 loop reads CATSSHRGTETQYF. The CDR3 bases are TGTGCCACCAGCAGCCACAGGGGGACGGAGACCCAGTACTTC.

CDR3 residues: CASSQDRGRSRGDEQFF. The CDR3 DNA reads as TGCGCCAGCAGCCAAGATAGGGGGCGCTCCAGGGGTGATGAGCAGTTCTTC. This rearrangement joins TRBV4-3 to TRBJ2-1; 7 nucleotides agree with TRBD1. Per germline, CDR1 LGHNA and CDR2 YSLEER. J lost 8 bases, V lost 0 bases, and 13 bases had no gene match. There are 17 residues in the CDR3.

This clonotype turned up a few times. The chain employs TRBV4-2 and TRBJ2-2; 9 bases agree with TRBD1. V lost 5 bases, J lost 4 bases, and 11 bases stayed unmatched. CDR1 and CDR2 (germline): LGHNA, YNFKEQ. The CDR3 length is 17 residues. CDR3 region: CASSSGQGIIGTGELFF. CDR3 DNA sequence: TGTGCCAGCAGCTCGGGACAGGGAATAATAGGCACCGGGGAGCTGTTTTTT.

This clonotype appeared a few times. V is TRBV7-9 and J is TRBJ2-7, with D possibly TRBD1 on 6 matching bases. Germline values: CDR1 SEHNR, CDR2 FQNEAQ (reference sequence). With 11 bases removed from V and 2 bases from J, the gap between germline ends came to 13 bases. The CDR3 runs to 12 residues. In DNA form, the CDR3 reads TGTGCCGGCCAGACAGGCGCCTACGAGCAGTACTTC. Encoded protein: CAGQTGAYEQYF.

This rearrangement joins TRBV4-2 to TRBJ2-7; possible D gene TRBD1, 6 bases. The V gene lost 1 base and the J gene lost 9 bases, with 28 bases spanning the gap. The CDR3 sequence is 18 residues long. Germline CDR1 is LGHNA and CDR2 is YNFKEQ. The CDR3 coding sequence is TGTGCCAGCAGCCAAGCACCTTACAGAAGGACAGAAGGGAGTCCGCAGTACTTC. Its protein product is CASSQAPYRRTEGSPQYF.

This clonotype was detected only a few times. CDR3 nucleotides: TGCAGTGCTTTGACTAGCGGGGCGGAGACCCAGTACTTC. Encoded protein: CSALTSGAETQYF. The V gene is TRBV20-1, the J gene TRBJ2-5, with 11 bases that match TRBD2. The CDR3 totals 13 residues. Losses at the gene ends were 5 bases for V and 5 bases for J; bases not matched to a gene: 4. Looked up from germline, CDR1 is DFQATT and CDR2 is SNEGSKA (reference sequence).

The V gene is TRBV27, the J gene TRBJ2-1; perhaps TRBD2 as D (7 bases). Germline lookup yields CDR1 MNHEY and CDR2 SMNVEV (reference sequence). This CDR3 is built from 17 residues. The V end lost 6 bases, the J end lost 5 bases, and 23 bases lay between the germline ends. The CDR3 sequence is CASRIDRLSSGNNEQFF. DNA for the CDR3: TGTGCCAGCAGGATTGACAGGTTGTCTAGCGGTAACAATGAGCAGTTCTTC.

This clonotype was seen only a few times. The V gene is TRBV27, the J gene TRBJ2-7; D is ambiguous. Germline V lookup: CDR1 MNHEY, CDR2 SMNVEV (reference sequence). The CDR3 spans 16 residues. V gave up 3 bases and J gave up 2 bases, with 17 bases separating them. DNA for the CDR3: TGTGCCAGCAGTTTCTGGCACGGCATAGAACCCTACGAGCAGTACTTC. It codes for CASSFWHGIEPYEQYF.

This sequence joins TRBV30 and TRBJ2-7, with TRBD2 identical over 12 bases. The ends lost 2 bases at V and 1 base at J; junction bases unmatched: 3. The CDR3 covers 15 residues. The V gene's germline CDR1 is GTSNPN and CDR2 SVGIG (reference sequence). CDR3 in DNA: TGTGCCTGGAGTACAGGGACTAGCGGGTCCTACGAGCAGTACTTC. Protein sequence: CAWSTGTSGSYEQYF.

V usage is TRBV25-1 and J usage is TRBJ2-3; 8 nucleotides align to TRBD2. The trim removed 1 base at V and 1 base at J, leaving 4 bases unmatched. Germline assignment: CDR1 MGHDK and CDR2 SYGVNS. The CDR3 consists of 16 residues. CDR3 loop: CASSESGGSRTDTQYF. CDR3 nucleotides: TGTGCCAGCAGTGAATCGGGGGGGAGCCGCACAGATACGCAGTATTTT.

This clonotype was counted only a few times. The chain links TRBV20-1 to TRBJ1-4; the D gene is possibly TRBD1 (5 bases). CDR1 is DFQATT, CDR2 SNEGSKA, per germline (reference sequence). The CDR3 extends over 14 amino acids. Trimming cost V 6 bases and J 8 bases, with 19 bases left between them. The CDR3 reads CSAPLLGVREKLFF. CDR3 DNA: TGCAGTGCCCCCCTATTGGGGGTTCGAGAAAAACTGTTTTTT.

The chain employs TRBV29-1 and TRBJ2-3, with D tentatively TRBD1 or TRBD2 (6 bases each). CDR3 length: 13 amino acids. CDR1 is SQVTM and CDR2 is ANQGSEA in the germline V gene. The CDR3 protein is CSAAGEDTDTQYF. For the CDR3, the DNA is TGCAGTGCAGCAGGGGAGGACACAGATACGCAGTATTTT.

This clonotype was seen a handful of times. V gene TRBV20-1 combines with J gene TRBJ1-2, with 7 bases fitting TRBD1. Germline CDR1 and CDR2: DFQATT and SNEGSKA (reference sequence). The V gene end was trimmed by 3 bases and the J gene end by 5 bases; junction bases not matched to a gene: 6. The CDR3 has 13 amino acids. The CDR3 DNA reads as TGCAGTGCTAGTCGGGGGACAGTTTATGGCTACACCTTC. Translation gives CSASRGTVYGYTF.

This clonotype has at least ten counts. The V call is TRBV12-3 or TRBV12-4, the J call TRBJ2-1; D is unresolved. V gave up 2 bases and J gave up 4 bases, with 12 bases separating them. The CDR3 contains 15 residues. The CDR3, as DNA: TGTGCCAGCAGTTTATGGGGTTACTATTACAATGAGCAGTTCTTC. It yields the protein CASSLWGYYYNEQFF.

This clonotype was picked up a small number of times. The chain combines TRBV3-1 with TRBJ2-5, with D unresolved. The CDR3 is made up of 13 amino acids. The ends were cut back, 5 bases at V and 5 bases at J, with 12 bases in the middle. Germline V lookup: CDR1 LGHDT, CDR2 YNNKEL (reference sequence). This chain's CDR3 is CASSVWQAETQYF. Here the CDR3 DNA reads TGTGCCAGCAGCGTCTGGCAGGCCGAGACCCAGTACTTC.

This clonotype was found a few times. V and J are TRBV6-1 and TRBJ2-1; 11 bases line up with TRBD2. J lost 6 bases, V lost 6 bases, and 4 bases had no gene match. This CDR3 has 14 amino acids. From germline, CDR1 is MNHNS and CDR2 SASEGT. CDR3 bases: TGTGCCAGCAGGACGGGACTAGCGGTCAATGAGCAGTTCTTC. Its translation: CASRTGLAVNEQFF.

This clonotype was counted a single time. The chain is built from TRBV28 and TRBJ2-1, with a weak D call TRBD2 (5 bases). This CDR3 region has 19 residues. The V gene lost 4 bases and the J gene lost 0 bases, with 22 bases spanning the gap. The germline CDR1 and CDR2 sequences are MDHEN and SYDVKM. CDR3 sequence reads: CASSSPRPSGLYSYNEQFF. DNA for the CDR3: TGTGCCAGCAGTTCCCCTCGTCCCAGCGGCCTTTACTCCTACAATGAGCAGTTCTTC.

The J gene is TRBJ2-1, the V gene TRBV7-2; D gene unclear. Germline V gene lookup returns CDR1 SGHTA and CDR2 FQGNSA. V lost 2 bases and J lost 5, with 10 bases in between. CDR3 length: 14 amino acids. In DNA form, the CDR3 reads TGTGCCAGCAGCTTATTGACAAGCCACAATGAGCAGTTCTTC. As protein: CASSLLTSHNEQFF.

This clonotype was recorded a few times. This sequence joins TRBV6-1 and TRBJ2-4, with 9 bases aligning to TRBD1. Germline V gene data show CDR1 as MNHNS and CDR2 as SASEGT. V lost 6 bases to trimming and J lost 1 base; unmatched junction nucleotides: 4. This CDR3 is 15 amino acids long. CDR3 bases: TGTGCCAGCAGAACAGGGGGCGCCGCCAAAAACATTCAGTACTTC. It specifies CASRTGGAAKNIQYF.

Here the CDR3 DNA reads TGCGCCAGCAGCCACCGGGACATCTACGAGCAGTACTTC. This codes for CASSHRDIYEQYF. The chain is built from TRBV5-1 and TRBJ2-7; TRBD1 might be the D (6 bases). Germline V gene data show CDR1 as SGHRS and CDR2 as YFSETQ. This CDR3 contains 13 residues. The germline V and J ends were trimmed by 4 bases and 3 bases, with 11 bases remaining between them.

This chain connects TRBV27 to TRBJ2-2; D is unclear. V shed 4 bases and J shed 5 bases, with 20 bases lying between them. This CDR3 spans 17 amino acids. CDR1 and CDR2 from the germline V gene are MNHEY and SMNVEV (reference sequence). The CDR3 region is CASSSLISRQLTGELFF. CDR3 in DNA: TGTGCCAGCAGTTCCCTAATCTCTAGACAACTTACCGGGGAGCTGTTTTTT.

V is TRBV3-1 and J is TRBJ2-4; D gene ambiguous. From germline, CDR1 is LGHDT and CDR2 YNNKEL (reference sequence). Between the trimmed V and J ends, which lost 4 bases and 2 bases, there was a span of 6 bases. The CDR3 spans 13 residues. The CDR3 sequence: CASSPRPKNIQYF. Here the CDR3 DNA reads TGTGCCAGCAGCCCCCGCCCCAAAAACATTCAGTACTTC.